One sample yielded the 5 T cell receptor beta chains listed below, sequenced in a study of cytomegalovirus exposure and HLA in healthy donors. Both 60 Vbeta primers and 13 Jbeta primers went into the PCR. Generated by immunoSEQ multiplex PCR, the TCRdb table keeps only in-frame clones and is missing some. The table lists around 64,000 clones, around 89% of them singletons. The sequenced sample consisted of PBMCs. These receptors all come from a woman in her twenties or thirties in good health and CMV-seropositive.

The CDR3 region is CASSPKERPVGVYEQYF. CDR3 DNA sequence: TGTGCCAGCAGCCCTAAGGAACGACCTGTAGGGGTCTACGAGCAGTACTTC. The rearrangement uses TRBV7-9 and TRBJ2-7, with D perhaps matching TRBD1 (5 bases). Germline CDR1 reads SEHNR; CDR2 reads FQNEAQ (reference sequence). Trimming pared 5 bases from V and 3 bases from J, leaving 23 bases between. The length of the CDR3 is 17 residues.

The chain recombines TRBV10-1 with TRBJ2-3, with 7 bases identical to TRBD1. The CDR3 length is 14 residues. Germline CDR1 is WNHNN and CDR2 is SYGVQD (reference sequence). With V trimmed by 7 bases and J by 1 base, 5 bases remained unmatched. The CDR3 DNA follows: TGCGCCAGCACCAGGGACAGAGGCACAGATACGCAGTATTTT. Its translation: CASTRDRGTDTQYF.

V gene TRBV28 combines with J gene TRBJ1-4, with 7 bases identical to TRBD1. V trimming: 1 base; J trimming: 12 bases; junction bases outside the gene matches: 17. The CDR3 consists of 17 residues. The germline gives CDR1 MDHEN, CDR2 SYDVKM. The CDR3 sequence: CASSLFSNPRGLAELFF. In nucleotides, the CDR3 is TGTGCCAGCAGTTTATTCTCCAACCCCAGGGGGTTGGCGGAACTGTTTTTT.

The chain employs TRBV19 and TRBJ2-2, with 12 bases that match TRBD2. The V and J ends lost 5 bases and 6 bases, in that order; junction bases with no gene match: 7. Germline values: CDR1 LNHDA, CDR2 SQIVND (reference sequence). This CDR3 spans 16 amino acids. The CDR3 DNA reads TGTGCCAGTAGTCCAACTAGCGGGAGGCCCGCCGGGGAGCTGTTTTTT. This translates into CASSPTSGRPAGELFF.

J is TRBJ2-1 and V is TRBV29-1; no clear D. V lost 5 bases, J lost 2 bases, and 7 bases lay in between. This CDR3 is 12 amino acids long. CDR1 and CDR2 (germline): SQVTM, ANQGSEA. The CDR3 protein is CSVSEAYNEQFF. The CDR3 bases are TGCAGCGTTTCAGAGGCCTACAATGAGCAGTTCTTC.